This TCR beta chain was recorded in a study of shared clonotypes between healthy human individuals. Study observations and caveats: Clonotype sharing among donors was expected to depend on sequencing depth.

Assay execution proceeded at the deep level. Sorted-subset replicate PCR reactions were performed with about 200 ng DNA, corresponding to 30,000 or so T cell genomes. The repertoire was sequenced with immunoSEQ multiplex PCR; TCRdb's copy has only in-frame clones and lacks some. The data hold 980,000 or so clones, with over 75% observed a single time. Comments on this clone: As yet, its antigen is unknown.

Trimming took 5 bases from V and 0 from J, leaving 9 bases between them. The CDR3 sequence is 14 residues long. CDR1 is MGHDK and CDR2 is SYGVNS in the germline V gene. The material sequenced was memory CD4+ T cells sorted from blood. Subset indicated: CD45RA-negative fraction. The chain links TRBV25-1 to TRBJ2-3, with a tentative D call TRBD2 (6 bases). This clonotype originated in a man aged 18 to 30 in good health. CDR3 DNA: TGTGCCAGCAGTTGGGACTTGAGCACAGATACGCAGTATTTT. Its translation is CASSWDLSTDTQYF.